Listed here is a single T cell receptor (beta chain). Its antigen is still unknown. No base quality information exists; no much larger clone differs at one position. From its cysteine to its phenylalanine, the CDR3 spans 15 amino acids. Solely the CDR3 DNA is kept, with 45 bases framed from the first base. CDR1 LGHDT and CDR2 YNNKEL are derived from the germline V gene (reference sequence). From V the trimming removes 2 bases and from J it removes 6 bases, while the gene matches leave 4 bases of the junction unaccounted for. This sample is drawn from a study of blood T cell repertoires in COVID-19 (dated by TCRdb to the early 2020s). At the level of the whole study: Samples covering the acute and convalescent phases of COVID-19 were provided by collaborators in the United States, Italy and Spain. The repertoires were made available in a free public database intended to serve as a resource for research on the immune response to SARS-CoV-2. The dataset comprised deeply sampled blood TCRbeta repertoires from subjects exposed to, actively infected with, or recovered from COVID-19. Where available, HLA class I and class II types were obtained from metadata supplied by the sample provider rather than from assay-based typing. Samples were obtained from the ongoing ImmuneRACE study (first 160 participants) and from 1,254 subjects provided by 6 global collaborators. The material from the prospective study consisted of cDNA or gDNA derived from T cells, B-cell-depleted T cells, or PBMCs. Nearly every sample came with metadata listing a de-identified subject ID, COVID-19 status, age in years and sex. Broad study findings and their caveats: The quantity of clinical and demographic metadata differed by source and by participant and was supplied without curation.

A second Seattle source provided samples from volunteer blood donors who had recovered from COVID-19. Whole blood was collected in K2EDTA tubes by collaborating institutions according to the institutions' own protocols. For TCRbeta analysis, collaborator samples were shipped as frozen whole blood, as isolated PBMCs, or as DNA extracted from either sample type. TCRbeta CDR3 regions were amplified from genomic DNA using the immunoSEQ Assay, a bias-controlled multiplex PCR. As for the authors' bioinformatics: Within the assay, amplification of reference gene primers was used to estimate how many nucleated cells each sample contained. Sequence reads were collapsed and filtered to measure the absolute abundance of every unique TCRbeta CDR3 rearrangement. For each sample, productive Simpson clonality was calculated by taking the square root of Simpson's diversity index across productive rearrangements. The clones in this table, taken by TCRdb from immuneACCESS, are in-frame only. Not every clone is retained; where verified, under half of the shortfall comes from an unresolved V gene, and the cause of the rest is unknown. That table gives V, J and clone size, and the DNA gave D and trimming. Here the sample has 120,000 to 150,000 clones; around 87% occur a single time. About 37% of the sample lies in the top ten.

The specimen sequenced was peripheral blood. Rearrangement joined TRBV3-1 (or the pseudogene TRBV3-2) to TRBJ1-6, with TRBD1 identical over 7 junction bases. This sequence was found in a man aged 45 to 65 who had recovered from COVID-19. For the CDR3, the sequence is CASSQTGTVNSPLHF. The DNA reads TGTGCCAGCAGCCAAACCGGGACAGTTAATTCACCCCTCCACTTT.